This T cell receptor (beta chain) was obtained from a study of T cell repertoires in cytomegalovirus infection. For the study at large: Matching HLA type, along with CMV infection, was indicated by public TCR beta signatures.

This clonotype was counted ten times or more. No antigen is known for it. TCRdb re-derived calls from the reads in MiXCR, one entry per CDR3 protein. This repertoire shows under 300,000 distinct CDR3 sequences, 12% found once; its top ten account for approximately 1.6%. The study's findings and limits: Frequencies of public TCR beta families were cumulated, and this identified carriers of CMV plus the relevant HLA.

CDR1 and CDR2 from the germline V gene are SEHNR and FQNEAQ (reference sequence). Trimming cost V 7 bases and J 2 bases, with 8 bases left between them. This CDR3 comprises 13 residues. This receptor was taken from a human donor in good health (CMV status not recorded). Some clones in this sample may be carry-over from other donors' samples. Material for sequencing was PBMCs. This rearrangement joins TRBV7-9 to TRBJ2-2, with D uncertain. The chain's CDR3 is CASIPFNTGELFF. CDR3 nucleotide sequence: TGTGCCAGCATCCCTTTCAACACCGGGGAGCTGTTTTTT.